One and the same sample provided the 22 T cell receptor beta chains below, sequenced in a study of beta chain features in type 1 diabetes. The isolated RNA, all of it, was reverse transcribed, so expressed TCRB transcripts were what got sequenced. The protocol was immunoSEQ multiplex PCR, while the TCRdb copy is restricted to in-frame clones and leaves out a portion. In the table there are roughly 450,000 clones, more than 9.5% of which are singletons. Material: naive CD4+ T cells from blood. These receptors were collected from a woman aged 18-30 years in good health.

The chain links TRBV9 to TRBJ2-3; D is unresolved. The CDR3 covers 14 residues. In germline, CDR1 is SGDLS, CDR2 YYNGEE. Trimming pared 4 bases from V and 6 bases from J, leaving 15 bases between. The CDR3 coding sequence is TGTGCCAGCAGCCCGCGGCCGCTCAAGGATACGCAGTATTTT. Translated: CASSPRPLKDTQYF. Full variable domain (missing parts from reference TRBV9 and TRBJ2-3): DSGVTQTPKHLITATGQRVTLRCSPRSGDLSVYWYQQSLDQGLQFLIQYYNGEERAKGNILERFSAQQFPDLHSELNLSSLELGDSALYFCASSPRPLKDTQYFGPGTRLTVL.

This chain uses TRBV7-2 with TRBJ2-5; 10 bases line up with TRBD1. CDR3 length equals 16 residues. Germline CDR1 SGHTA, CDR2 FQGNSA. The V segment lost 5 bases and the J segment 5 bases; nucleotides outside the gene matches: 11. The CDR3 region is CASSQPGQGKQETQYF. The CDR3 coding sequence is TGTGCCAGCAGCCAACCGGGACAGGGGAAACAGGAGACCCAGTACTTC.

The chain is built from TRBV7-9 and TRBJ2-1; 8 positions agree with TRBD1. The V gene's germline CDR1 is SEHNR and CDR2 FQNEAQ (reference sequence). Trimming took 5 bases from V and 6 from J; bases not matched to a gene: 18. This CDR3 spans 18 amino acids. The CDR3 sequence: CASSPDRGQAGLINEQFF. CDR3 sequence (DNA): TGTGCCAGCAGCCCTGACCGGGGACAGGCGGGACTCATCAATGAGCAGTTCTTC. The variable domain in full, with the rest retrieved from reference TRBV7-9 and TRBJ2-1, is DTGVSQNPRHKITKRGQNVTFRCDPISEHNRLYWYRQTLGQGPEFLTYFQNEAQLEKSRLLSDRFSAERPKGSFSTLEIQRTEQGDSAMYLCASSPDRGQAGLINEQFFGPGTRLTVL.

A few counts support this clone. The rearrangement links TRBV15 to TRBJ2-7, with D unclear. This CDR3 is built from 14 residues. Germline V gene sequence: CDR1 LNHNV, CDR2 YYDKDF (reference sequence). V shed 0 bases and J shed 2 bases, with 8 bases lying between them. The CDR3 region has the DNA TGTGCCACCAGCAGAGATGGAGCAGCCTACGAGCAGTACTTC. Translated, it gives CATSRDGAAYEQYF.

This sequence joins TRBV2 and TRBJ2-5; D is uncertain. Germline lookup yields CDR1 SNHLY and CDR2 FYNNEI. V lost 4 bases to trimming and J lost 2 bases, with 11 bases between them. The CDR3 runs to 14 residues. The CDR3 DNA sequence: TGTGCCAGCAGTGTCGGCAGTTCTCAAGAGACCCAGTACTTC. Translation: CASSVGSSQETQYF.

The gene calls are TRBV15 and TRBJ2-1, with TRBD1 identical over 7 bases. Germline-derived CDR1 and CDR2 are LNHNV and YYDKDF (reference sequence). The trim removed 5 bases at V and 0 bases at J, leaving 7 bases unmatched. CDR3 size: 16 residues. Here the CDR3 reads CATSDRRGISYNEQFF. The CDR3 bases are TGTGCCACCAGCGACCGCAGGGGGATCTCCTACAATGAGCAGTTCTTC.

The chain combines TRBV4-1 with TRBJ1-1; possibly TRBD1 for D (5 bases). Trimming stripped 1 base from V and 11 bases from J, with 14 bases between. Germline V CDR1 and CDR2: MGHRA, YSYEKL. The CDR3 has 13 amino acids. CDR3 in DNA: TGCGCCAGCAGCCAAGGGGACGGGCAGAAGGCTTTCTTT. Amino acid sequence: CASSQGDGQKAFF.

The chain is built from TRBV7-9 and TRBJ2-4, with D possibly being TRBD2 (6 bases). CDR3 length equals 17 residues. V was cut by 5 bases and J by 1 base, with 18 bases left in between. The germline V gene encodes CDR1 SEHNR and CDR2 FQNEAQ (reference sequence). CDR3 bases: TGTGCCAGCAGCCCCCGTGGAGGGTCAGTGGCCAAAAACATTCAGTACTTC. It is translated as CASSPRGGSVAKNIQYF.

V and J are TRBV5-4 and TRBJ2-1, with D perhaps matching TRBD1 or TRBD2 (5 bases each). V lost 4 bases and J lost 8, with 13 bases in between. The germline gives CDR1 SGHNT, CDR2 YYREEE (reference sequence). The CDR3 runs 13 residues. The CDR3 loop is CASSRDRDDEQFF. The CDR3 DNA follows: TGTGCCAGCAGCCGGGACCGGGACGATGAGCAGTTCTTC.

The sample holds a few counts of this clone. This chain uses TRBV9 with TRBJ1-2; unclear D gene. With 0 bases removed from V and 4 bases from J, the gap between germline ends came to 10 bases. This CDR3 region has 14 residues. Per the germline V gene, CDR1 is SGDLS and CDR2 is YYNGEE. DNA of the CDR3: TGTGCCAGCAGCGTAGGCCCAGTTTCCTATGGCTACACCTTC. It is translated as CASSVGPVSYGYTF.

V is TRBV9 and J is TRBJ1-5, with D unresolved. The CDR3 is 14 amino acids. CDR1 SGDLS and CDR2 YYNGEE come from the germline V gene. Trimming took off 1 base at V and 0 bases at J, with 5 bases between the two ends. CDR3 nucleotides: TGTGCCAGCAGCGTAACTAATAGCAATCAGCCCCAGCATTTT. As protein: CASSVTNSNQPQHF.

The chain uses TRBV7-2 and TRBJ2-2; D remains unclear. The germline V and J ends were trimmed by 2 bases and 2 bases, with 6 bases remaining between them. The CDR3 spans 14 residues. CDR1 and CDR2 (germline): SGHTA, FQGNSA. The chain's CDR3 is CASSLNRNTGELFF. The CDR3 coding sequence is TGTGCCAGCAGCTTAAATAGAAACACCGGGGAGCTGTTTTTT.

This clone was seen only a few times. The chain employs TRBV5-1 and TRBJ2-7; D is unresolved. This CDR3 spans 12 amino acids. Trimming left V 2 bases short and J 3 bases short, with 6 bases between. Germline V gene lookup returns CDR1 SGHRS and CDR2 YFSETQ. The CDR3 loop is CASSFGRYEQYF. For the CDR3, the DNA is TGCGCCAGCAGCTTCGGCCGCTACGAGCAGTACTTC.

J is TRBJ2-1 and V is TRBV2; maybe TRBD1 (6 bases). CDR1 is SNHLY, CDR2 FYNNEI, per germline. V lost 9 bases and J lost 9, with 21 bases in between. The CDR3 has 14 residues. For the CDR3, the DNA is TGTGCCAGTAACAAAAGGACAGAACTGGGTGAGCAGTTCTTC. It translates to CASNKRTELGEQFF.

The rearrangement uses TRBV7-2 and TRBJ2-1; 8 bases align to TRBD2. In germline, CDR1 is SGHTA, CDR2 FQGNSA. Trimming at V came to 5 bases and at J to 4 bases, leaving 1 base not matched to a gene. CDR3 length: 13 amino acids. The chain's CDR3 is CASSPGGYNEQFF. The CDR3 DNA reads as TGTGCCAGCAGCCCGGGGGGGTACAATGAGCAGTTCTTC.

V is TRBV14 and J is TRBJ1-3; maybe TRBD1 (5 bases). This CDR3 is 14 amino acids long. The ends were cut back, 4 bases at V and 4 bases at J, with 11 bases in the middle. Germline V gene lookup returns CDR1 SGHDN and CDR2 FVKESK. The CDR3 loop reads CASSPTTGGNTIYF. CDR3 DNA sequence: TGTGCCAGCAGCCCGACAACAGGCGGAAACACCATATATTTT.

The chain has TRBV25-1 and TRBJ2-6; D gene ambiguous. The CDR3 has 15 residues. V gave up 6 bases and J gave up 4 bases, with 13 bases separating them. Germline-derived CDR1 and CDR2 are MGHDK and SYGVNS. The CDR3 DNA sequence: TGTGCCAGCAGCGAAAGCCCCCTGGGGGCCAACGTCCTGACTTTC. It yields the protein CASSESPLGANVLTF.

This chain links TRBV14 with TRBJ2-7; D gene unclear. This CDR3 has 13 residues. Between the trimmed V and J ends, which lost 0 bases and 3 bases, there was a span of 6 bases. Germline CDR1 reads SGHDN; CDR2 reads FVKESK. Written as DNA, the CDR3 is TGTGCCAGCAGCCAAGATCCAAACTACGAGCAGTACTTC. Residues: CASSQDPNYEQYF.

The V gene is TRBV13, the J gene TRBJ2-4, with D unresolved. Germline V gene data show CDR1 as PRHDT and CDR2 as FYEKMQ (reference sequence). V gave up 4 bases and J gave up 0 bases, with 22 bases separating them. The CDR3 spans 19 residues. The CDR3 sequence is CASSSVLEGQAKAKNIQYF. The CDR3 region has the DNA TGTGCCAGCAGCTCAGTGCTGGAAGGTCAGGCAAAAGCCAAAAACATTCAGTACTTC.

The CDR3 region is CASRRGQGTGELFF. CDR3 nucleotide sequence: TGCGCCAGCCGCCGGGGCCAGGGCACCGGGGAGCTGTTTTTT. The chain has TRBV4-1 and TRBJ2-2; the D gene could be TRBD1 or TRBD2 (5 bases each). CDR1 and CDR2 from the germline V gene are MGHRA and YSYEKL. The CDR3 contains 14 residues. V lost 8 bases and J 4 bases, leaving 14 bases between the germline ends.

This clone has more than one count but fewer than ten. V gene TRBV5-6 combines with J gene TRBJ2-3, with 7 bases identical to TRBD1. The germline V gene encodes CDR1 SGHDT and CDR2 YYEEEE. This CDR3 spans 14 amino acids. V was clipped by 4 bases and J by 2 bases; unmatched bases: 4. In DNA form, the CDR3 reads TGTGCCAGCAGCCAGGGACAGCCCACAGATACGCAGTATTTT. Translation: CASSQGQPTDTQYF.

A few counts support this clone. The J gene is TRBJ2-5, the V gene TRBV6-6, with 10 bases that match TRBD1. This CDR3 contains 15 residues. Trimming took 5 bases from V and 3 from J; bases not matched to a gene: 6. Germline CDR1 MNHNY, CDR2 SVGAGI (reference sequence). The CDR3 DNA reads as TGTGCCAGCAGTCGCCCCGGGACAGGGGAAGAGACCCAGTACTTC. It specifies CASSRPGTGEETQYF.